This note documents a single T cell receptor (beta chain) sequence. Its antigen is not known. The repertoire was sequenced with immunoSEQ multiplex PCR; TCRdb's copy has only in-frame clones and lacks some. The table includes tens of thousands of clones, roughly nine tenths detected once. This record comes from a study of OX40 agonist ivuxolimab in advanced cancers. Study-wide points: Antigens targeted by the expanded peripheral T cells were not determined.

Germline lookup yields CDR1 MNHEY and CDR2 SMNVEV (reference sequence). Trimming took 4 bases from V and 5 from J; bases not matched to a gene: 3. The CDR3 length is 14 residues. The rearrangement joins TRBV27 to TRBJ2-7, with 12 bases identical to TRBD1. This sample comprised CD4+ or CD8+ T cells sorted from blood, obtained in a trial of the OX40 agonist ivuxolimab. The TCR originated in an adult with an advanced solid tumor such as melanoma, head and neck, liver or kidney cancer. The CDR3 region has the DNA TGTGCCAGCAGTTGGGGACAGGGGGCCCACGAGCAGTACTTC. Residues: CASSWGQGAHEQYF.